This T cell receptor (beta chain) was recorded in a study of CD8+ T cells in alopecia areata. cDNA serving as the sequencing template came from extracted, reverse transcribed RNA. Sequencing was performed with immunoSEQ multiplex PCR; in TCRdb, only in-frame clones are kept and a portion is missing. In the table there are over 100,000 clones, 49% of which are singletons. Per the germline V gene, CDR1 is SEHNR and CDR2 is FQNEAQ (reference sequence). Trimming cost V 5 bases and J 7 bases; bases outside gene matches: 9. The CDR3 length is 15 residues. V is TRBV7-9 and J is TRBJ1-4; TRBD1 aligns across 8 bases. The TCR was taken from a human donor with alopecia areata. Sequences were derived from CD8+ T cells sorted from blood, sampled at week 0. In DNA form, the CDR3 reads TGTGCCAGCAGCGCCTGGACAGGGAGCGGTGAAAAACTGTTTTTT. It specifies CASSAWTGSGEKLFF.